This T cell receptor beta chain is drawn from a study of T cell clonotyping in hematopoietic cell transplantation. Study as a whole: Recipient samples before transplant were obtained post-cytoreduction.

General study results and limits: Without cell sorting, CD4 versus CD8 contributions remain unresolved. Broader posttransplant TCR repertoire diversity was predicted by graft donor and pretransplant recipient Inverse Simpson Index values.

Profiled with immunoSEQ multiplex PCR; TCRdb holds only in-frame clones, not every one. The sample contains 25,000 to 35,000 clones, approximately 77% of which appear only once. V was pared by 4 bases and J by 8 bases, with 9 bases between. The germline V gene has CDR1 SQVTM and CDR2 ANQGSEA. This CDR3 has 11 residues. Details on this clone: Its cognate antigen is unknown.

The time point here: recipient sample about 28 days before transplant, after cytoreduction. This TCR came from a man in his forties or fifties with myelodysplastic syndrome. Some clones in this sample may be carry-over from other donors' samples. Specimen: peripheral blood mononuclear cells, collected before stem cell transplant. This chain links TRBV29-1 with TRBJ2-1; D possibly corresponds to TRBD1 (6 bases). The CDR3 protein is CSVAWTDEQFF. Here the CDR3 DNA reads TGCAGCGTTGCATGGACAGATGAGCAGTTCTTC.